This T cell receptor (beta chain) was obtained from a study of human T cells and chemical hapten exposure. Study-wide findings and caveats: Sensitizing to DPC left TCRs with a frequency above 1 in 1000 unaltered.

The time point: healthy volunteer bleed at 2 weeks. Total RNA was isolated from unfractionated whole blood. The CDR3 sequence is 12 residues long. V shed 5 bases and J 9 bases; nucleotides not matched to a gene: 4. Germline CDR1 reads MDHEN; CDR2 reads SYDVKM. This clonotype was seen a handful of times. What it recognizes is unknown. TCRdb recomputed calls from the RACE reads with MiXCR, one row per CDR3 protein. The sample consists of roughly 100,000 distinct CDR3 sequences, about 8.6% of them appearing once. V gene TRBV28 combines with J gene TRBJ1-3; TRBD1 agrees at 7 bases. Sequencing was performed on whole blood. The origin of this receptor is a female donor in good health. Some clones in this sample may be carry-over from other donors' samples. CDR3 sequence (DNA): TGTGCCAGCAGTCGACAGGGTATCACCATATATTTT. It encodes CASSRQGITIYF.